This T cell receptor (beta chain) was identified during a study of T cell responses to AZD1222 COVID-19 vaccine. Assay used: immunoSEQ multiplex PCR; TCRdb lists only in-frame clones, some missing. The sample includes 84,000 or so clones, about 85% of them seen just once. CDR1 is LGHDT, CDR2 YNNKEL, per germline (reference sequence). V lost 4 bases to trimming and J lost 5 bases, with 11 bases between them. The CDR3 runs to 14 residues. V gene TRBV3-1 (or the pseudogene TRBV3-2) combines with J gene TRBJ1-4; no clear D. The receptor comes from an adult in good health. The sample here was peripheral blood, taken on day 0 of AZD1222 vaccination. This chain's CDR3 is CASSPGLRNEKLFF. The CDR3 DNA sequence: TGTGCCAGCAGCCCGGGCCTCAGGAATGAAAAACTGTTTTTT.